Presented here are 19 T cell receptor beta chains from one specimen sequenced in a study of T cell responses to AZD1222 COVID-19 vaccine. The protocol was immunoSEQ multiplex PCR, while the TCRdb copy is restricted to in-frame clones and leaves out a portion. The sample lists about 180,000 clones, over 85% occurring once. The material was peripheral blood, obtained on day 0 of AZD1222 vaccination. These TCRs come from an adult in good health.

The chain carries TRBV9 and TRBJ1-1; D is uncertain. Germline V gene lookup returns CDR1 SGDLS and CDR2 YYNGEE. V was cut by 0 bases and J by 5 bases, with 5 bases left in between. The CDR3 is 12 amino acids. The chain's CDR3 is CASSVGVTEAFF. CDR3 nucleotide sequence: TGTGCCAGCAGCGTAGGGGTGACTGAAGCTTTCTTT.

This CDR3 is CASTPSWAGGEQFF. The CDR3 nucleotides read TGTGCCAGCACCCCCTCGTGGGCGGGAGGTGAGCAGTTCTTC. The V gene is TRBV11-2, the J gene TRBJ2-1; 8 bases agree with TRBD2. CDR3 length: 14 amino acids. CDR1 is SGHAT and CDR2 is FQNNGV in the germline V gene. Trimming took 7 bases from V and 9 from J; bases not matched to a gene: 11.

The chain combines TRBV19 with TRBJ1-1, with 8 nucleotides matching TRBD1. CDR3 length: 15 amino acids. CDR1 is LNHDA, CDR2 SQIVND, per germline (reference sequence). Trimming removed 3 bases from V and 4 bases from J; junction bases left unmatched: 7. The CDR3 sequence: CASSIQGARGTEAFF. Here the CDR3 DNA reads TGTGCCAGTAGTATTCAGGGGGCGAGGGGCACTGAAGCTTTCTTT.

V gene TRBV7-9 combines with J gene TRBJ2-1; D perhaps matches TRBD2 (6 bases). The germline gives CDR1 SEHNR, CDR2 FQNEAQ (reference sequence). Trimming pared 4 bases from V and 1 base from J, leaving 17 bases between. CDR3 size: 17 residues. The chain's CDR3 is CASSSPETRGSYNEQFF. CDR3 sequence (DNA): TGTGCCAGCAGCTCCCCCGAGACTAGGGGTTCCTACAATGAGCAGTTCTTC.

The rearrangement links TRBV6-5 to TRBJ2-1, with 11 bases matching TRBD2. The ends lost 6 bases at V and 6 bases at J; junction bases unmatched: 7. The CDR3 runs 15 residues. Germline V gene sequence: CDR1 MNHEY, CDR2 SVGAGI. CDR3 in DNA: TGTGCCAGCAGCCAACTAGCGGGAGAGACCAATGAGCAGTTCTTC. It specifies CASSQLAGETNEQFF.

The genes are TRBV3-1 (or the pseudogene TRBV3-2) and TRBJ2-6, with 15 nucleotides matching TRBD2. Trimming removed 3 bases from V and 0 bases from J; junction bases left unmatched: 0. The germline CDR1 and CDR2 sequences are LGHDT and YNNKEL (reference sequence). This CDR3 contains 18 residues. The CDR3 region is CASSQGLAGGSGANVLTF. CDR3 coding DNA: TGTGCCAGCAGCCAGGGACTAGCGGGAGGCTCTGGGGCCAACGTCCTGACTTTC.

This clone came up once. The chain joins TRBV25-1 to TRBJ1-2; 9 bases align to TRBD1. CDR3 length: 16 residues. With 3 bases clipped from V and 4 bases from J, the junction kept 9 bases outside the gene matches. In germline, CDR1 is MGHDK, CDR2 SYGVNS. In nucleotides, the CDR3 is TGTGCCAGCAGTGACCCTACGACAGGGGGGATCTATGGCTACACCTTC. It specifies CASSDPTTGGIYGYTF.

This chain links TRBV7-9 with TRBJ1-1; TRBD1 might be the D (6 bases). The germline CDR1 and CDR2 sequences are SEHNR and FQNEAQ (reference sequence). V was cut by 1 base and J by 7 bases, with 7 bases left in between. The CDR3 totals 12 residues. The CDR3 spells CASSLGTVEAFF. CDR3 nucleotide sequence: TGTGCCAGCAGCTTAGGGACAGTTGAAGCTTTCTTT. Full variable domain (missing parts from reference TRBV7-9 and TRBJ1-1): DTGVSQNPRHKITKRGQNVTFRCDPISEHNRLYWYRQTLGQGPEFLTYFQNEAQLEKSRLLSDRFSAERPKGSFSTLEIQRTEQGDSAMYLCASSLGTVEAFFGQGTRLTVV.

The chain links TRBV27 to TRBJ2-4; either TRBD1 or TRBD2 may fit D (5 bases each). This CDR3 has 17 amino acids. Trimming left V 7 bases short and J 1 base short, with 20 bases between. The V gene's germline CDR1 is MNHEY and CDR2 SMNVEV (reference sequence). The CDR3 here is CASTRWDQTTAKNIQYF. The CDR3 DNA sequence: TGTGCCAGCACCCGCTGGGACCAGACGACTGCCAAAAACATTCAGTACTTC.

V gene TRBV5-1 combines with J gene TRBJ2-7; 9 bases are shared with TRBD1. Germline V CDR1 and CDR2: SGHRS, YFSETQ. Trimming cost V 3 bases and J 2 bases; bases outside gene matches: 3. The CDR3 is 14 residues long. CDR3 in amino acids: CASSWDRETYEQYF. CDR3 coding DNA: TGCGCCAGCAGCTGGGACAGGGAGACCTACGAGCAGTACTTC.

The chain links TRBV11-2 to TRBJ1-3; D unresolved. The CDR3 runs to 17 residues. The V and J ends lost 0 bases and 3 bases respectively, with 15 bases between them. Germline CDR1 SGHAT, CDR2 FQNNGV. CDR3 in DNA: TGTGCCAGCAGCTTAGATGGAGGGTCGGTTGGTGGAAACACCATATATTTT. It is translated as CASSLDGGSVGGNTIYF.

V and J are TRBV2 and TRBJ2-7; 8 nucleotides match TRBD1. Germline V lookup: CDR1 SNHLY, CDR2 FYNNEI. The junction had 3 bases not matched to a gene; V was cut back by 6 bases and J by 5 bases. This CDR3 has 12 residues. The CDR3: CASRKDRDEQYF. In nucleotides, the CDR3 is TGTGCCAGCAGAAAGGACAGGGACGAGCAGTACTTC.

The rearrangement uses TRBV6-5 and TRBJ2-1; 9 bases are shared with TRBD2. This CDR3 contains 15 residues. Losses at the gene ends were 2 bases for V and 5 bases for J; bases not matched to a gene: 4. Germline V gene lookup returns CDR1 MNHEY and CDR2 SVGAGI. CDR3 in DNA: TGTGCCAGCAGTTACGACGGCGGGAGGGACAATGAGCAGTTCTTC. Translating gives CASSYDGGRDNEQFF.

The V call is TRBV27, the J call TRBJ1-2; 11 nucleotides agree with TRBD1. Germline V lookup: CDR1 MNHEY, CDR2 SMNVEV (reference sequence). After removal of 8 bases from V and 7 bases from J, the junction contained 12 bases not matched to a gene. The CDR3 is made up of 15 amino acids. The DNA of the CDR3 is TGTGCCAGCTCCCGGACAGGGGGCGGCTTCCGTGGCTACACCTTC. Its translation is CASSRTGGGFRGYTF.

The gene calls are TRBV9 and TRBJ1-4; 7 nucleotides agree with TRBD1. V lost 7 bases, J lost 8 bases, and 11 bases stayed unmatched. Germline V gene data show CDR1 as SGDLS and CDR2 as YYNGEE. The CDR3 spans 14 residues. CDR3 in amino acids: CASQKGAGEEKLFF. The CDR3 bases are TGTGCCAGCCAAAAGGGGGCAGGAGAAGAAAAACTGTTTTTT.

The V and J genes are TRBV12-5 and TRBJ1-5; D gene ambiguous. The CDR3 extends over 15 amino acids. Germline assignment: CDR1 LGHNT and CDR2 FRNRAP. V was shortened by 0 bases and J by 1 base, with 7 bases between the two germline ends. CDR3 DNA sequence: TGTGCTAGTGGTTTGGTACATCAGAGCAATCAGCCCCAGCATTTT. This encodes CASGLVHQSNQPQHF.

V and J are TRBV19 and TRBJ1-2; D might be TRBD1 (5 bases). The CDR3 totals 13 residues. Germline-derived CDR1 and CDR2 are LNHDA and SQIVND (reference sequence). V lost 5 bases, J lost 5 bases, and 12 bases lay in between. In nucleotides, the CDR3 is TGTGCCAGTAGTGGGGCTCGTTTTTATGGCTACACCTTC. It encodes CASSGARFYGYTF. The whole variable domain, remainder taken from reference TRBV19 and TRBJ1-2, is DGGITQSPKYLFRKEGQNVTLSCEQNLNHDAMYWYRQDPGQGLRLIYYSQIVNDFQKGDIAEGYSVSREKKESFPLTVTSAQKNPTAFYLCASSGARFYGYTFGSGTRLTVV.

The gene calls are TRBV7-9 and TRBJ1-3; the D is unclear. The CDR3 runs 15 residues. CDR1 is SEHNR, CDR2 FQNEAQ, per germline (reference sequence). V was clipped by 2 bases and J by 0 bases, with 8 bases between them. CDR3 amino acids: CASSLYDNSGNTIYF. The CDR3 nucleotides read TGTGCCAGCAGCTTATATGACAACTCTGGAAACACCATATATTTT. Full variable domain (rest looked up from reference TRBV7-9 and TRBJ1-3): DTGVSQNPRHKITKRGQNVTFRCDPISEHNRLYWYRQTLGQGPEFLTYFQNEAQLEKSRLLSDRFSAERPKGSFSTLEIQRTEQGDSAMYLCASSLYDNSGNTIYFGEGSWLTVV.

The rearrangement joins TRBV2 to TRBJ1-5; the D is unclear. The CDR3 spans 16 residues. Trimming shortened V by 4 bases and J by 0 bases, and 13 bases separated the two germline ends. Germline CDR1 SNHLY, CDR2 FYNNEI. In DNA form, the CDR3 reads TGTGCCAGCAGTGCCCGGTTCGGATATAGCAATCAGCCCCAGCATTTT. This codes for CASSARFGYSNQPQHF.